Sequencing of this T cell receptor beta chain was carried out in a study of neurological immune-mediated disorders. General study findings and limits: Healthy controls had more TCR clonal expansion than multiple sclerosis, which showed the least, whereas HTLV-1-associated myelopathy showed the most.

TCRdb processed the 5' RACE reads anew with MiXCR; each CDR3 protein has one entry. The table includes about 59,000 distinct CDR3 sequences, under 30% detected once. Only a few counts were recorded for this clonotype. The target antigen is unknown. Noted time point: technical triplicate 2. The source is a man aged 55 to 70 with HTLV-1-associated myelopathy (HAM/TSP). The sample was PBMCs.

The CDR3: CAISEQGSNQPQHF. CDR3 sequence (DNA): TGTGCCATCAGTGAGCAGGGATCCAATCAGCCCCAGCATTTT. The chain couples TRBV10-3 to TRBJ1-5, with a possible D match to TRBD1 (5 bases). Trimming shortened V by 2 bases and J by 3 bases, and 8 bases separated the two germline ends. This CDR3 is 14 amino acids long. Germline values: CDR1 ENHRY, CDR2 SYGVKD.